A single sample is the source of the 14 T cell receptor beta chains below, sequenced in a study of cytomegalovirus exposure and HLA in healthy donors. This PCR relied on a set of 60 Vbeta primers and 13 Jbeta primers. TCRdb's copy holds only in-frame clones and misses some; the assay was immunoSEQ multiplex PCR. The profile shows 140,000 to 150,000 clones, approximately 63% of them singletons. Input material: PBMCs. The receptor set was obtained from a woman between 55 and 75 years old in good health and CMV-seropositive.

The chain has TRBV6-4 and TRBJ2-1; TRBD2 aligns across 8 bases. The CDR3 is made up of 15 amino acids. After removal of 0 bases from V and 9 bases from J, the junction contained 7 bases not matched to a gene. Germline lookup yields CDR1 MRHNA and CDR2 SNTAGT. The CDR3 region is CASSDSAGGGSEQFF. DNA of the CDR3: TGTGCCAGCAGTGACTCTGCGGGGGGCGGGAGTGAGCAGTTCTTC.

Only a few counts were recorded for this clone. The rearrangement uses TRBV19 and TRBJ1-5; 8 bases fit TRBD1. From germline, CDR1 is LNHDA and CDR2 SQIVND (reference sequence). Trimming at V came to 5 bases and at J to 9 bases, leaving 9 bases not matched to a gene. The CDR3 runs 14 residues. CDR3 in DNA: TGTGCCAGTAGTTTCGGGACAGGTCCGACGCCCCAGCATTTT. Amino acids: CASSFGTGPTPQHF.

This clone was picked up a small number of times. The CDR3 region has the DNA TGTGCCAGCAGCATGACTAGCGGGAGGGCCCTTGGGCAGTTCTTC. Its translation is CASSMTSGRALGQFF. The chain links TRBV5-6 to TRBJ2-1, with 14 positions matching TRBD2. The trim removed 4 bases at V and 12 bases at J, leaving 9 bases unmatched. Germline V gene data show CDR1 as SGHDT and CDR2 as YYEEEE. This CDR3 spans 15 amino acids.

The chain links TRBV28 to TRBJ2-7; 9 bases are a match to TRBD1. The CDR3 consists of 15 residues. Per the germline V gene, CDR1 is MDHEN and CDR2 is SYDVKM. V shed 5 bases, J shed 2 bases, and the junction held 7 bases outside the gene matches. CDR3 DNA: TGTGCCAGCAGTGGCCCCGGGACAGGGCCCTACGAGCAGTACTTC. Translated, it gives CASSGPGTGPYEQYF.

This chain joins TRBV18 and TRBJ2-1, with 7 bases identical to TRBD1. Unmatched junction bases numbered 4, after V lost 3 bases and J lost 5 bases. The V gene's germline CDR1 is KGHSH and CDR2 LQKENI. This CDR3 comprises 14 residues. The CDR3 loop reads CASSPGQDNNEQFF. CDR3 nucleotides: TGTGCCAGCTCACCCGGACAGGATAACAATGAGCAGTTCTTC. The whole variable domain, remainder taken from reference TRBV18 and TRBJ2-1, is NAGVMQNPRHLVRRRGQEARLRCSPMKGHSHVYWYRQLPEEGLKFMVYLQKENIIDESGMPKERFSAEFPKEGPSILRIQQVVRGDSAAYFCASSPGQDNNEQFFGPGTRLTVL.

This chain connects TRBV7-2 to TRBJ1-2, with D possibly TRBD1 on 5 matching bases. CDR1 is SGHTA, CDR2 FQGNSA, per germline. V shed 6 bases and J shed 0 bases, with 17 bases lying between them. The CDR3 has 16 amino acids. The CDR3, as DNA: TGTGCCAGCAGTCTTTCCCGACAGACATCTAACTATGGCTACACCTTC. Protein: CASSLSRQTSNYGYTF.

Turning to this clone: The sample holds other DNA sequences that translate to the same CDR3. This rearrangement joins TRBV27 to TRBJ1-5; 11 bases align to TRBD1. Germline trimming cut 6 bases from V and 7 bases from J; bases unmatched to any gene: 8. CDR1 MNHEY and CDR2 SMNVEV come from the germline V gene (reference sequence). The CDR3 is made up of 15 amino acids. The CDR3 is CASSAGTGGGQPQHF. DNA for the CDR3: TGTGCCAGCAGCGCCGGGACAGGGGGAGGGCAGCCCCAGCATTTT.

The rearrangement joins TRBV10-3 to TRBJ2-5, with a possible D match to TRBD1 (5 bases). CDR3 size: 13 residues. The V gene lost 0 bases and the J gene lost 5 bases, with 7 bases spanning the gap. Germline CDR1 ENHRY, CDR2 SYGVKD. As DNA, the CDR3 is TGTGCCATCAGTGAGTCTAACAGGGAGACCCAGTACTTC. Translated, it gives CAISESNRETQYF.

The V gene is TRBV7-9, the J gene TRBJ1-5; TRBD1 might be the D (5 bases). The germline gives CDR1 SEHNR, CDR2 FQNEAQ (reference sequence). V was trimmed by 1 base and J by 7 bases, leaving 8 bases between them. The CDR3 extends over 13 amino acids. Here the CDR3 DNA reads TGTGCCAGCAGCTTAGGGGGGGAACAGCCCCAGCATTTT. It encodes CASSLGGEQPQHF. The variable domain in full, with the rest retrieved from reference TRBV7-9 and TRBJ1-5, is DTGVSQNPRHKITKRGQNVTFRCDPISEHNRLYWYRQTLGQGPEFLTYFQNEAQLEKSRLLSDRFSAERPKGSFSTLEIQRTEQGDSAMYLCASSLGGEQPQHFGDGTRLSIL.

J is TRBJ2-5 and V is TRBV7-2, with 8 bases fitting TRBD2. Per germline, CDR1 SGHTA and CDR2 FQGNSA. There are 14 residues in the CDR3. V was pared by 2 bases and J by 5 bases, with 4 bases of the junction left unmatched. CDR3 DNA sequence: TGTGCCAGCAGCTTAAGCCCGGGAGGGGAGACCCAGTACTTC. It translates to CASSLSPGGETQYF. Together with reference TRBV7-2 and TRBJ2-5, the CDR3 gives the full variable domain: GAGVSQSPSNKVTEKGKDVELRCDPISGHTALYWYRQSLGQGLEFLIYFQGNSAPDKSGLPSDRFSAERTGGSVSTLTIQRTQQEDSAVYLCASSLSPGGETQYFGPGTRLLVL.

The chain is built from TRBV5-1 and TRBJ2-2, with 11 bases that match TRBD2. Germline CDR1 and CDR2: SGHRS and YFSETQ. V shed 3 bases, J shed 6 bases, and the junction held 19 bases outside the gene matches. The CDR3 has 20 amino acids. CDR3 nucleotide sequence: TGCGCCAGCAGCTCCTTACTAGCGGGAGAGTCTTGGGCGTCCCCCGGGGAGCTGTTTTTT. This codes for CASSSLLAGESWASPGELFF.

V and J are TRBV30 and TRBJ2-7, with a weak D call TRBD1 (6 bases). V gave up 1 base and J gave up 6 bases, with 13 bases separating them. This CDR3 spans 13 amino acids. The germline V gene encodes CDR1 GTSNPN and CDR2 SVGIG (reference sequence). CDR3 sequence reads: CAWSAGGYREQYF. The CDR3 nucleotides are TGTGCCTGGAGTGCTGGGGGCTATCGCGAGCAGTACTTC.

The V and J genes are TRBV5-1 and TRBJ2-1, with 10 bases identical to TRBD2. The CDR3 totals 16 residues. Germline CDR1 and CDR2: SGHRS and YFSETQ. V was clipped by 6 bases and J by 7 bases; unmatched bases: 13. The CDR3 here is CASTSNTGTSANEQFF. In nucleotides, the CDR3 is TGCGCCAGCACCTCAAACACCGGGACTAGCGCGAATGAGCAGTTCTTC.

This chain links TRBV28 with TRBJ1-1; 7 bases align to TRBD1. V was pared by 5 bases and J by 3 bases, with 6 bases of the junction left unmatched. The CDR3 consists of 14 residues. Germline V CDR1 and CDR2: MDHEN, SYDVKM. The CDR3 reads CASSLRQGHTEAFF. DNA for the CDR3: TGTGCCAGCAGTCTAAGACAGGGACACACTGAAGCTTTCTTT.